These T cell receptor beta chains were read from a single sample in a study of cytotoxic CD8 clonotypes in ibrutinib-treated CLL. Profiled with immunoSEQ multiplex PCR; TCRdb holds only in-frame clones, not every one. Among 200,000 to 250,000 clones listed, nearly 80% were seen once. Sequencing used PBMCs, obtained after 12 months of ibrutinib treatment. Receptors originate from a human donor with chronic lymphocytic leukemia. The CDR3 runs from the conserved cysteine through the conserved F or W. The D gene is left open where the match is weak. Not all rows give a size; the values are once, few, many and, for expanded clones, a class.

d_call	v_call	clone_size	j_call	cdr3_aa	cdr3_nt
NA	TRBV6-6	NA	TRBJ1-5	CASEFGTVSNQPQHF	TGTGCCAGCGAGTTTGGAACGGTTAGCAATCAGCCCCAGCATTTT
NA	TRBV28	NA	TRBJ1-1	CASSDPVSLTEAFF	TGTGCCAGCAGTGACCCGGTCTCTCTCACTGAAGCTTTCTTT
NA	TRBV5-1	NA	TRBJ2-7	CASRTESYEQYF	TGCGCCAGTCGGACAGAAAGCTACGAGCAGTACTTC
TRBD2	TRBV28	NA	TRBJ2-5	CATSLGGMETQYF	TGTGCCACCTCCCTCGGGGGGATGGAGACCCAGTACTTC
NA	TRBV30	NA	TRBJ2-1	CAWSVLQGKSYNEQFF	TGTGCCTGGAGTGTATTGCAGGGCAAGTCCTACAATGAGCAGTTCTTC
TRBD2	TRBV18	NA	TRBJ2-3	CASSPPAGDYTDTQYF	TGTGCCAGCTCCCCCCCAGCGGGGGACTACACAGATACGCAGTATTTT
NA	TRBV18	NA	TRBJ2-2	CASSPRGWELFF	TGTGCCAGCTCACCACGGGGCTGGGAGCTGTTTTTT
NA	TRBV11-2	NA	TRBJ1-1	CASRDPSEAFF	TGTGCCAGCCGGGACCCGAGTGAAGCTTTCTTT
NA	TRBV7-9	NA	TRBJ2-2	CASSLAPPGELFF	TGTGCCAGCAGCTTAGCGCCTCCCGGGGAGCTGTTTTTT
NA	TRBV29-1	many	TRBJ1-1	CSVVRFLNTEAFF	TGCAGCGTTGTCCGGTTCCTCAACACTGAAGCTTTCTTT
NA	TRBV11-2	few	TRBJ2-7	CASSLGRDGHGEQYF	TGTGCCAGCAGCTTAGGGCGGGACGGACACGGCGAGCAGTACTTC
NA	TRBV4-2	NA	TRBJ2-5	CASSQFDAGASQETQYF	TGTGCCAGCAGCCAATTCGATGCGGGGGCCTCCCAAGAGACCCAGTACTTC
NA	TRBV7-9	NA	TRBJ2-7	CASSLDDRNYEQYF	TGTGCCAGCAGCTTAGATGACAGAAACTACGAGCAGTACTTC
NA	TRBV19	NA	TRBJ1-5	CASAQGGQPQHF	TGTGCCAGTGCGCAGGGCGGTCAGCCCCAGCATTTT
NA	TRBV5-1	few	TRBJ2-1	CASSLVPQSYNEQFF	TGCGCCAGCAGCTTGGTCCCACAAAGCTACAATGAGCAGTTCTTC
NA	TRBV27	many	TRBJ2-6	CASSLKPGVKAGANVLTF	TGTGCCAGCAGTTTAAAACCAGGGGTGAAGGCTGGGGCCAACGTCCTGACTTTC
TRBD1	TRBV19	NA	TRBJ1-2	CASSRTGAGYTF	TGTGCCAGTAGTCGGACAGGGGCTGGCTACACCTTC
NA	TRBV6-1	NA	TRBJ2-1	CASSDSRGTYNEQFF	TGTGCCAGCAGTGACTCACGGGGAACCTACAATGAGCAGTTCTTC
NA	TRBV7-9	NA	TRBJ2-3	CASSTSGTDTQYF	TGTGCCAGCAGCACCTCTGGCACAGATACGCAGTATTTT
NA	TRBV2	NA	TRBJ1-5	CASSLDWNQPQHF	TGTGCCAGCAGTTTAGACTGGAATCAGCCCCAGCATTTT
TRBD2	TRBV27	NA	TRBJ2-1	CASSAPLAGGNFF	TGTGCCAGCAGTGCCCCTCTAGCGGGGGGGAATTTCTTC
NA	TRBV5-1	NA	TRBJ2-7	CASTVRVGDYEQYF	TGCGCCAGCACCGTACGGGTTGGCGATTACGAGCAGTACTTC
TRBD1	TRBV4-1	NA	TRBJ1-2	CASSQTGGAGYTF	TGCGCCAGCAGCCAAACAGGGGGCGCTGGCTACACCTTC
TRBD2	TRBV7-9	once	TRBJ2-1	CASSPRTSSYNEQFF	TGTGCCAGCAGCCCGAGGACTAGCTCCTACAATGAGCAGTTCTTC
NA	TRBV6-1	NA	TRBJ1-1	CASSEARNTEAFF	TGTGCCAGCAGTGAAGCGAGGAACACTGAAGCTTTCTTT
TRBD1	TRBV10-3	NA	TRBJ2-1	CAKDRGIIF	TGTGCCAAAGACAGGGGAATAATCTTC
NA	TRBV18	NA	TRBJ2-5	CASSPPRVETQYF	TGTGCCAGCTCACCACCCCGGGTAGAGACCCAGTACTTC
TRBD1	TRBV7-9	NA	TRBJ2-3	CASSWGDRDSSSTDTQYF	TGTGCCAGCAGCTGGGGGGACAGGGATTCGTCTAGCACAGATACGCAGTATTTT
NA	TRBV6-1	NA	TRBJ2-1	CASSEVPEAEGFF	TGTGCCAGCAGTGAAGTGCCGGAGGCGGAGGGGTTCTTC
TRBD1	TRBV10-1	NA	TRBJ2-5	CASSESTNRGQETQYF	TGCGCCAGCAGTGAGTCTACTAACAGGGGGCAAGAGACCCAGTACTTC
TRBD1	TRBV2	NA	TRBJ1-2	CASRDFRDRGSYGYTF	TGTGCCAGCAGAGACTTCCGGGACAGGGGGAGCTATGGCTACACCTTC
NA	TRBV2	NA	TRBJ2-3	CASIPERGRTDTQYF	TGTGCCAGCATCCCCGAAAGGGGCCGAACAGATACGCAGTATTTT
TRBD2	TRBV5-1	NA	TRBJ2-3	CASSGPTSGVSTDTQYF	TGCGCCAGCAGCGGCCCCACTAGCGGCGTTAGCACAGATACGCAGTATTTT
NA	TRBV6-5	NA	TRBJ2-5	CASSYGAAETQYF	TGTGCCAGCAGTTATGGAGCGGCAGAGACCCAGTACTTC
NA	TRBV6-5	NA	TRBJ1-2	CASARGGDWYGYTF	TGTGCCAGCGCCCGTGGGGGTGATTGGTATGGCTACACCTTC
NA	TRBV2	NA	TRBJ1-2	CASTRRQAAGGYTF	TGTGCCAGCACTCGCCGTCAGGCTGCTGGTGGCTACACCTTC
TRBD1	TRBV10-3	NA	TRBJ2-2	CAIRDRETGELFF	TGTGCCATCCGGGACAGGGAAACCGGGGAGCTGTTTTTT
NA	TRBV11-2	once	TRBJ2-5	CASSQVGPTQETQYF	TGTGCCAGCAGCCAGGTCGGGCCGACTCAAGAGACCCAGTACTTC
TRBD2	TRBV27	NA	TRBJ2-1	CASSWGLGPWQFF	TGTGCCAGCAGCTGGGGACTAGGGCCCTGGCAGTTCTTC
NA	TRBV7-6	NA	TRBJ1-4	CASSSREGWKLFF	TGTGCCAGCAGCTCCAGGGAGGGATGGAAACTGTTTTTT
NA	TRBV5-8	NA	TRBJ1-1	CASSLGFGDDTEAFF	TGTGCCAGCAGCTTGGGGTTCGGGGATGACACTGAAGCTTTCTTT
NA	TRBV10-2	few	TRBJ2-3	CASSRDHLTDTQYF	TGCGCCAGCAGCCGGGACCACCTCACAGATACGCAGTATTTT
NA	TRBV7-9	few	TRBJ2-7	CASSFGVGEQYF	TGTGCCAGCAGCTTCGGTGTTGGCGAGCAGTACTTC
NA	TRBV5-1	NA	TRBJ1-2	CASSLGRWGGTYGYTF	TGCGCCAGCAGCTTGGGGCGGTGGGGCGGCACCTATGGCTACACCTTC
TRBD1	TRBV4-2	NA	TRBJ2-2	CASSHGTGATGELFF	TGTGCCAGCAGCCACGGGACAGGGGCCACCGGGGAGCTGTTTTTT
NA	TRBV7-9	NA	TRBJ1-1	CASSLSGGTEAFF	TGTGCCAGCAGCTTAAGCGGGGGCACTGAAGCTTTCTTT
TRBD1	TRBV30	NA	TRBJ1-2	CAWTGQGYGYTF	TGTGCCTGGACGGGACAGGGCTATGGCTACACCTTC